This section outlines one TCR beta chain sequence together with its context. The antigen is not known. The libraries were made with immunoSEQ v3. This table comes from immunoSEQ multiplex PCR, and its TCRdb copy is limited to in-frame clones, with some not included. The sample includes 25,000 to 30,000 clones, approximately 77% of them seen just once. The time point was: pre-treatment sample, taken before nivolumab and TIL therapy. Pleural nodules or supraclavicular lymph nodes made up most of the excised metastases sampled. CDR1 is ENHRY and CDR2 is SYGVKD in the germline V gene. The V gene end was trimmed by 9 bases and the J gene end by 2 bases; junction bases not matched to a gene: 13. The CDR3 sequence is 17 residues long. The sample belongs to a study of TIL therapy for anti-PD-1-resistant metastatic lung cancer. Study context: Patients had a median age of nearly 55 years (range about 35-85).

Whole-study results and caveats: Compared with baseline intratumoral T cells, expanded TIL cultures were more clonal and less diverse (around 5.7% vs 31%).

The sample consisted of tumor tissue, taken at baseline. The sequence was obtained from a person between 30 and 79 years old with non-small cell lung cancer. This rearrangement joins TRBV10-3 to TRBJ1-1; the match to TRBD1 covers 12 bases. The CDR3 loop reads CAIKSPRDRGLNTEAFF. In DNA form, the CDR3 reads TGTGCCATAAAGTCCCCCCGGGACAGGGGGCTTAACACTGAAGCTTTCTTT.